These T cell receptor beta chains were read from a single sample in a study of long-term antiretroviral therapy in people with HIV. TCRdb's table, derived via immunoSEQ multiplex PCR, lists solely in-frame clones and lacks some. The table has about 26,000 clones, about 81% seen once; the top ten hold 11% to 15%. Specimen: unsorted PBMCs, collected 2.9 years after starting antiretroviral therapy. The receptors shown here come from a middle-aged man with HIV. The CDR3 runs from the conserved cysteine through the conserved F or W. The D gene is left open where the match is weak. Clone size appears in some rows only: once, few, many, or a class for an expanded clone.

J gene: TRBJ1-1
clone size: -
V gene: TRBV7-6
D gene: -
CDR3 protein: CASSLDIGNTEAFF
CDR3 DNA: TGTGCCAGCAGCTTAGATATCGGGAACACTGAAGCTTTCTTT

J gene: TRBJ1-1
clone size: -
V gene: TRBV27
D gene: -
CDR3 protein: CASRGLVGAGETNTEAFF
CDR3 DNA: TGTGCCAGCCGCGGACTGGTCGGGGCAGGGGAAACGAACACTGAAGCTTTCTTT

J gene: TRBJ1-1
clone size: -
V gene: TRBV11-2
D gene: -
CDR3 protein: CASSLVVLQGTEAFF
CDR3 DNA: TGTGCCAGCAGCTTAGTCGTCCTACAAGGCACTGAAGCTTTCTTT

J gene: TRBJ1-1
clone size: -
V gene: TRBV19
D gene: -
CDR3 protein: CASSPSSPEAFF
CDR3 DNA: TGTGCCAGTAGTCCGTCCTCGCCTGAAGCTTTCTTT

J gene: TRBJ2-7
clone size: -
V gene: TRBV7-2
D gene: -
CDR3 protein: CASSLARLYEQYF
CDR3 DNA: TGTGCCAGCAGCTTAGCGAGACTCTACGAGCAGTACTTC

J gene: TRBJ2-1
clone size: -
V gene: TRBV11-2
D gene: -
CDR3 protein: CASSKPADPTYNEQFF
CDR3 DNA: TGTGCCAGCAGTAAGCCCGCGGACCCAACCTACAATGAGCAGTTCTTC

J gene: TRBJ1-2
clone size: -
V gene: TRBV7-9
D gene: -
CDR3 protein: CASSFSGGYVGYTF
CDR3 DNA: TGTGCCAGCAGCTTCAGTGGGGGTTATGTTGGCTACACCTTC

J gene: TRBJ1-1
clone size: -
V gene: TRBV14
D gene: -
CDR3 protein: CASSTDSFSEAFF
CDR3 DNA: TGTGCCAGCAGTACAGACAGTTTTTCTGAAGCTTTCTTT

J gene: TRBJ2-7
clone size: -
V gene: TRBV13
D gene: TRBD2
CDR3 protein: CASSSKSGGTSGAYEQYF
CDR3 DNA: TGTGCCAGCAGCTCAAAAAGTGGCGGGACTAGCGGGGCCTACGAGCAGTACTTC

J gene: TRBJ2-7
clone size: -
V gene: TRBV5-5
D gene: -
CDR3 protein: CASSGPLGSYEQYF
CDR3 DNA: TGTGCCAGCAGCGGACCGCTAGGGAGCTACGAGCAGTACTTC

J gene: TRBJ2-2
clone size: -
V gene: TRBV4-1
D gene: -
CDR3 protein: CASSQVIGELFF
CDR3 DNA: TGCGCCAGCAGCCAAGTAATCGGGGAGCTGTTTTTT

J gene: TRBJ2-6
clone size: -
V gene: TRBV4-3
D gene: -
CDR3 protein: CASSQGVSGANVLTF
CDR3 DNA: TGCGCCAGCAGCCAAGGGGTCTCTGGGGCCAACGTCCTGACTTTC

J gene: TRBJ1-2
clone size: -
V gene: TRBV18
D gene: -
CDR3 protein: CAVSGTDYGYTF
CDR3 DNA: TGTGCCGTCTCGGGAACTGACTATGGCTACACCTTC

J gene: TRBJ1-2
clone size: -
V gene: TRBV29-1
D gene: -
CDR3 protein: CSVATNYGYTF
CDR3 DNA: TGCAGCGTTGCCACTAACTATGGCTACACCTTC

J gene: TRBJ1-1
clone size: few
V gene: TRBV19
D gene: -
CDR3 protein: CASSIPAANTEAFF
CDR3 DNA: TGTGCCAGTAGTATCCCGGCGGCTAACACTGAAGCTTTCTTT

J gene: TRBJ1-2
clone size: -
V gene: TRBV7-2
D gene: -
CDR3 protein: CASSGQTGGGGYTF
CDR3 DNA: TGTGCCAGCAGCGGGCAGACAGGAGGAGGCGGCTACACCTTC

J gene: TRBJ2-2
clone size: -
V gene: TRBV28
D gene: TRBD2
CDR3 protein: CASSPGGNTGELFF
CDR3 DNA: TGTGCCAGCAGCCCGGGAGGGAACACCGGGGAGCTGTTTTTT

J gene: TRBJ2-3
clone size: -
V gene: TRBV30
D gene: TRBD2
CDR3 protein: CAWSVGLEGDTQYF
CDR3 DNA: TGTGCCTGGAGTGTAGGACTAGAGGGAGATACGCAGTATTTT